The next 16 T cell receptor beta chains were all read from a single sample in a study of blood T cells in healthy people across ages. Next came a second PCR, run for 7 to 11 cycles, which used a sample-barcoded 5' primer along with a J-beta primer mix. MiXCR, applied by TCRdb to the 5' RACE reads, yields one record per CDR3 protein. The table lists approximately 770,000 distinct CDR3 sequences, nearly 60% of them singletons. Sequencing was done on a sample of blood. The receptors were sampled from a young man in good health.

V is TRBV6-6 and J is TRBJ2-7; D is undetermined. CDR1 MNHNY and CDR2 SVGAGI come from the germline V gene (reference sequence). This CDR3 has 13 residues. Trimming left V 0 bases short and J 6 bases short, with 9 bases between. CDR3 nucleotide sequence: TGTGCCAGCAGTTACTCGTCCTCCGGCGAGCAGTACTTC. As protein: CASSYSSSGEQYF.

V gene TRBV9 combines with J gene TRBJ2-5, with D perhaps TRBD1 or TRBD2 (5 bases each). This CDR3 has 16 amino acids. Trimming pared 0 bases from V and 5 bases from J, leaving 17 bases between. CDR1 is SGDLS, CDR2 YYNGEE, per germline. CDR3 coding DNA: TGTGCCAGCAGCGTAGCGAACCTGAGGGGCTCGGAGACCCAGTACTTC. It yields the protein CASSVANLRGSETQYF.

This chain connects TRBV15 to TRBJ2-1; D is unclear. The CDR3 covers 11 residues. Germline V gives CDR1 LNHNV, CDR2 YYDKDF (reference sequence). Trimming took off 8 bases at V and 10 bases at J, with 12 bases between the two ends. CDR3: CATGFNDEQFF. DNA of the CDR3: TGTGCCACCGGTTTTAATGACGAGCAGTTCTTC.

V usage is TRBV12-3 or TRBV12-4 and J usage is TRBJ2-3, with D perhaps matching TRBD2 (6 bases). Trimming shortened V by 5 bases and J by 10 bases, and 19 bases separated the two germline ends. CDR3 size: 14 residues. The CDR3 nucleotides are TGTGCCAGCAGTCTCGGCCCTGGGAGGAGGGCGCAGTATTTT. This codes for CASSLGPGRRAQYF.

This clonotype was recorded a few times. The V and J genes are TRBV12-5 and TRBJ2-1, with unresolved D. This CDR3 contains 14 residues. Germline V CDR1 and CDR2: LGHNT, FRNRAP. Trimming removed 7 bases at V and 6 bases at J, with 16 bases between. CDR3 loop: CASAIDGGPNEQFF. DNA for the CDR3: TGTGCTAGTGCTATCGACGGCGGACCCAATGAGCAGTTCTTC.

The chain carries TRBV20-1 and TRBJ2-4, with D unresolved. The V end lost 4 bases, the J end lost 6 bases, and 16 bases lay between the germline ends. The CDR3 spans 14 residues. The V gene's germline CDR1 is DFQATT and CDR2 SNEGSKA (reference sequence). The CDR3 DNA sequence: TGCAGTGCTAAGCTGGCAGCGACGACAAACATTCAGTACTTC. Its translation is CSAKLAATTNIQYF.

The chain combines TRBV6-6 with TRBJ2-3, with 8 nucleotides matching TRBD1. CDR3 length: 16 amino acids. Looked up from germline, CDR1 is MNHNY and CDR2 is SVGAGI (reference sequence). V was clipped by 7 bases and J by 0 bases; unmatched bases: 9. CDR3 DNA sequence: TGTGCCAGCACACAGGGGGGACCCTATAGCACAGATACGCAGTATTTT. Encoded protein: CASTQGGPYSTDTQYF.

As to this clonotype: One end of the junction is discordant with germline, which a read error may explain. This chain uses TRBV7-9 with TRBJ2-3; 7 nucleotides align to TRBD2. The CDR3 runs to 14 residues. Per the germline V gene, CDR1 is SEHNR and CDR2 is FQNEAQ (reference sequence). The CDR3 nucleotides read TGTACCAGCAGCTCGGGGGGATTGACAGATACGCAGTATTTT. Amino acid sequence: CTSSSGGLTDTQYF.

This chain uses TRBV20-1 with TRBJ2-3, with 7 bases matching TRBD1. There are 13 residues in the CDR3. V trimming: 6 bases; J trimming: 5 bases; junction bases outside the gene matches: 8. The V gene's germline CDR1 is DFQATT and CDR2 SNEGSKA (reference sequence). The CDR3 region is CSANRQGGDTQYF. CDR3 DNA: TGCAGTGCGAATCGACAGGGTGGAGATACGCAGTATTTT.

The rearrangement joins TRBV20-1 to TRBJ1-5; D is ambiguous. This CDR3 is 12 amino acids long. Germline CDR1 is DFQATT and CDR2 is SNEGSKA (reference sequence). Trimming removed 5 bases at V and 6 bases at J, with 11 bases between. CDR3 in amino acids: CSAVGLGQPQHF. CDR3 sequence (DNA): TGCAGTGCTGTAGGATTGGGTCAGCCCCAGCATTTT.

This chain links TRBV27 with TRBJ2-7; 8 bases fit TRBD2. The CDR3 length is 16 residues. CDR1 and CDR2 from the germline V gene are MNHEY and SMNVEV (reference sequence). V dropped 0 bases and J dropped 3; count of bases not matched to a gene: 7. The CDR3 region is CASSLSIGTRDYEQYF. The CDR3 bases are TGTGCCAGCAGTTTATCGATTGGGACTAGAGACTACGAGCAGTACTTC.

The V gene is TRBV28, the J gene TRBJ2-7, with D uncertain. V lost 8 bases and J lost 1, with 6 bases in between. Germline V gives CDR1 MDHEN, CDR2 SYDVKM. The CDR3 spans 11 residues. In DNA, the CDR3 is TGTGCCAGCGAGAGTTCCTACGAGCAGTACTTC. Translated: CASESSYEQYF.

The chain employs TRBV2 and TRBJ2-1; 9 bases line up with TRBD1. The trim removed 5 bases at V and 6 bases at J, leaving 8 bases unmatched. The CDR3 is 15 residues long. From germline, CDR1 is SNHLY and CDR2 FYNNEI. The CDR3 reads CASSFSGTGFNEQFF. The CDR3 DNA is TGTGCCAGCAGTTTTTCCGGGACAGGGTTCAATGAGCAGTTCTTC.

The chain employs TRBV4-1 and TRBJ1-2, with a possible D match to TRBD1 (5 bases). From germline, CDR1 is MGHRA and CDR2 YSYEKL. Trimming cost V 4 bases and J 6 bases, with 21 bases left between them. This CDR3 has 16 residues. The DNA of the CDR3 is TGCGCCAGCAGCCCGCCAGGGCTCATTATAGTGGATGGCTACACCTTC. Its translation: CASSPPGLIIVDGYTF.

The chain uses TRBV15 and TRBJ2-6, with 7 bases identical to TRBD2. Germline CDR1 is LNHNV and CDR2 is YYDKDF (reference sequence). J lost 12 bases, V lost 5 bases, and 7 bases had no gene match. The CDR3 covers 13 residues. The DNA of the CDR3 is TGTGCCACCAGCGGCCCGGGAGGTAGCGTCCTGACTTTC. This sequence encodes CATSGPGGSVLTF.

This chain connects TRBV11-1 to TRBJ2-5, with unresolved D. The CDR3 has 15 residues. V was shortened by 5 bases and J by 4 bases, with 17 bases between the two germline ends. Germline V gives CDR1 SGHAT, CDR2 FQDESV (reference sequence). CDR3 sequence reads: CASSPRTDVRETQYF. In DNA, the CDR3 is TGTGCCAGCAGCCCTAGGACGGATGTGCGAGAGACCCAGTACTTC.